This TCR beta chain was sequenced during a study of shared clonotypes between healthy human individuals. Study overall: Three men and two women, aged 18 to 49, were donors. Each donor's CD8 memory used one plate, CD8 naive two, each CD4 subset three.

Terminally differentiated effector memory CD45RA+ cells were excluded by CCR7 positive selection of CD45RO-negative cells. Note on this clone: This specimen includes other DNA sequences encoding the same CDR3.

The trim removed 0 bases at V and 3 bases at J, leaving 2 bases unmatched. Looked up from germline, CDR1 is MNHEY and CDR2 is SMNVEV (reference sequence). The CDR3 is 14 residues long. An even split of each subset's genomic DNA across several immunoSEQ plates was performed. Generated by immunoSEQ multiplex PCR, the TCRdb table keeps only in-frame clones and is missing some. Among about 2,100,000 clones listed, about 92% were seen once. The chain carries TRBV27 and TRBJ2-7, with TRBD1 matching over 7 bases. Material for sequencing was naive CD8+ T cells from PBMCs. This sequence was found in a man aged 18 to 29 in good health. Some clones in this sample may be carry-over from other donors' samples. CDR3 amino acids: CASSLSAGGYEQYF. CDR3 sequence (DNA): TGTGCCAGCAGTTTATCTGCAGGGGGCTACGAGCAGTACTTC.